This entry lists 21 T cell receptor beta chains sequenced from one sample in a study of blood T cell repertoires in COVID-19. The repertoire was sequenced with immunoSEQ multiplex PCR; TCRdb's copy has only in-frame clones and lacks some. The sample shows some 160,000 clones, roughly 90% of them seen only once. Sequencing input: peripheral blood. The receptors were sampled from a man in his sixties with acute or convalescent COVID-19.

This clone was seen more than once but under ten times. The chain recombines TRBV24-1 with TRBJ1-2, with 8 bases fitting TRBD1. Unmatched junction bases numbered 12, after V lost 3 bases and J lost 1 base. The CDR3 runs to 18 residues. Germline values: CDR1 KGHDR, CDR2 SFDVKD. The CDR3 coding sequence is TGTGCCACCAGTGATCCCGCCGGACAGGGAGACATTAACTATGGCTACACCTTC. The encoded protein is CATSDPAGQGDINYGYTF.

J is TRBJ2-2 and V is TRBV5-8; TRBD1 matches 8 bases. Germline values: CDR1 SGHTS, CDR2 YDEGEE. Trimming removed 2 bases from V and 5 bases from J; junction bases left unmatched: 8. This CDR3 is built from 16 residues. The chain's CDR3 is CASSFQTGVKTGELFF. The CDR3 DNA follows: TGTGCCAGCAGCTTTCAGACAGGGGTAAAAACCGGGGAGCTGTTTTTT.

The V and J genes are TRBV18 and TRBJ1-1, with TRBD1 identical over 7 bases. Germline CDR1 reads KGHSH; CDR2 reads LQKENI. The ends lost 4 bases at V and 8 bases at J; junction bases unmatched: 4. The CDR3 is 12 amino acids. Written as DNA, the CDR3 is TGTGCCAGCTCACTATGGACAGGCGAAGCTTTCTTT. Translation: CASSLWTGEAFF. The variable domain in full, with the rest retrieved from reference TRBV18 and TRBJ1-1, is NAGVMQNPRHLVRRRGQEARLRCSPMKGHSHVYWYRQLPEEGLKFMVYLQKENIIDESGMPKERFSAEFPKEGPSILRIQQVVRGDSAAYFCASSLWTGEAFFGQGTRLTVV.

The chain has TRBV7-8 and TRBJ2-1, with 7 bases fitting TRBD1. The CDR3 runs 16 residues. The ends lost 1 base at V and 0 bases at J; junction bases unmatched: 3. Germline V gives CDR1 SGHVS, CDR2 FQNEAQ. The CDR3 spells CASSLGQGLSYNEQFF. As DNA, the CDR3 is TGTGCCAGCAGCTTAGGACAGGGCCTCTCCTACAATGAGCAGTTCTTC.

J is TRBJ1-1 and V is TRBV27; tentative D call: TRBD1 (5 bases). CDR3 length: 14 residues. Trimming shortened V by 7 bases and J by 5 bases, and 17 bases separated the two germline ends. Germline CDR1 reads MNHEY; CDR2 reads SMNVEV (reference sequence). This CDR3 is CASIASGVWTEAFF. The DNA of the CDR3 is TGTGCCAGCATCGCATCGGGGGTTTGGACTGAAGCTTTCTTT.

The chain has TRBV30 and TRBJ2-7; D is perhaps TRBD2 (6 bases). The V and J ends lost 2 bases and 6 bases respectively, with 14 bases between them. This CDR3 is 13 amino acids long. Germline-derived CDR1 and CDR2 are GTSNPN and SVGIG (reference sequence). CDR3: CAWSYGGAGEQYF. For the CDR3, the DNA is TGTGCCTGGAGTTACGGCGGGGCCGGCGAGCAGTACTTC.

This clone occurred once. CDR3 protein: CASSLHTEAFF. For the CDR3, the DNA is TGTGCCAGCAGCCTCCACACTGAAGCTTTCTTT. The chain employs TRBV12-3 or TRBV12-4 and TRBJ1-1; D not certain. Trimming stripped 6 bases from V and 3 bases from J, with 5 bases between. The CDR3 has 11 amino acids.

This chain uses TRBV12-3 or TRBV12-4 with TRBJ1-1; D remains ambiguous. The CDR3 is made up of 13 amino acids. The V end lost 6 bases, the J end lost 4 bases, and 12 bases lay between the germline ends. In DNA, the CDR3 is TGTGCCAGCAGAAGAGGACTTCCCACTGAAGCTTTCTTT. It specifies CASRRGLPTEAFF.

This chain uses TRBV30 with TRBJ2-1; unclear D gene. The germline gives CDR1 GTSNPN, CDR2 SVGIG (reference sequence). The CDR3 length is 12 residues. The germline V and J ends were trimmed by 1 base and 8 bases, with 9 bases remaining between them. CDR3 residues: CAWSGTSDEQFF. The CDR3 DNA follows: TGTGCCTGGAGTGGTACTTCGGATGAGCAGTTCTTC.

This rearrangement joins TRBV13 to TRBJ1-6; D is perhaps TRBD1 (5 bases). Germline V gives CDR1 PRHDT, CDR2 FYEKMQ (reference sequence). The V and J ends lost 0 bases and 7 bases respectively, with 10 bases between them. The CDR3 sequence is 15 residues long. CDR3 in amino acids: CASSLGVGGNSPLHF. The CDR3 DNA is TGTGCCAGCAGCTTAGGTGTGGGGGGAAATTCACCCCTCCACTTT.

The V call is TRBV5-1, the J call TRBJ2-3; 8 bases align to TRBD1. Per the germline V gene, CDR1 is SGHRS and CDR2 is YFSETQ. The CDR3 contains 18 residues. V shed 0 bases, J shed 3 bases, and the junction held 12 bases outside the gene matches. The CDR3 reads CASSLGGLQGARTDTQYF. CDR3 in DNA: TGCGCCAGCAGCTTGGGGGGCCTCCAGGGGGCGCGGACAGATACGCAGTATTTT.

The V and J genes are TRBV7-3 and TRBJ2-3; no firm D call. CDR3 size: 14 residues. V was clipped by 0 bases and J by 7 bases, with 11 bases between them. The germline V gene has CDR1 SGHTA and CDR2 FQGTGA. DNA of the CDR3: TGTGCCAGCAGCTTAACTAAGTCTGGGCATACGCAGTATTTT. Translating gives CASSLTKSGHTQYF.

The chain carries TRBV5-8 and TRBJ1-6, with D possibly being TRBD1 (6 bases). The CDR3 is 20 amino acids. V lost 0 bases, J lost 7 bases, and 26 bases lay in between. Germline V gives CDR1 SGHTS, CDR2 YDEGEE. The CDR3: CASSLVLDSLRLKGNSPLHF. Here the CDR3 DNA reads TGTGCCAGCAGCTTGGTCCTGGACAGCCTAAGGCTTAAAGGGAATTCACCCCTCCACTTT. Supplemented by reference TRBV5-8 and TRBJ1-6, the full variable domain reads EAGVTQSPTHLIKTRGQQATLRCSPISGHTSVYWYQQALGLGLQFLLWYDEGEERNRGNFPPRFSGRQFPNYSSELNVNALELEDSALYLCASSLVLDSLRLKGNSPLHFGNGTRLTVT.

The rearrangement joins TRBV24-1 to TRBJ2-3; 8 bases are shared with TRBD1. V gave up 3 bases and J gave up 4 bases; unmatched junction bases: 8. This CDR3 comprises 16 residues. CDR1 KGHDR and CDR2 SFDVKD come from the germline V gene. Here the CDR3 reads CATSDATGGYADTQYF. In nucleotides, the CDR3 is TGTGCCACCAGTGATGCAACAGGGGGTTACGCAGATACGCAGTATTTT.

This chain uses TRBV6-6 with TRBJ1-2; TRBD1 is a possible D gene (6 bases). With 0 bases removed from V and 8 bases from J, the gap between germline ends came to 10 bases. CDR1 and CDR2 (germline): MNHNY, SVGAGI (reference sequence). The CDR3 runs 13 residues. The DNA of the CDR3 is TGTGCCAGCAGTTACTCGAGGACAGAAGGCTACACCTTC. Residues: CASSYSRTEGYTF.

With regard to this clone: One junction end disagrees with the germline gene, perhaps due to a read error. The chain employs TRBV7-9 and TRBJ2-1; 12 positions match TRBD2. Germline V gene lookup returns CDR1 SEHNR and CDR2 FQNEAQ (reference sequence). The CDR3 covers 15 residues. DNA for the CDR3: TGTGCCAGCAGCCTAGCGGGGGGGTTATACAATGAGCAGTTCTTC. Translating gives CASSLAGGLYNEQFF.

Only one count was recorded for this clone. The CDR3 nucleotides read TGTGCCAGCACCCCAACCGGGAGCTCCTACGAGCAGTACTTC. Encoded protein: CASTPTGSSYEQYF. V and J are TRBV5-8 and TRBJ2-7; weak D call: TRBD2 (6 bases). The CDR3 length is 14 residues. CDR1 and CDR2 from the germline V gene are SGHTS and YDEGEE. Between the trimmed V and J ends, which lost 6 bases and 0 bases, there was a span of 13 bases.

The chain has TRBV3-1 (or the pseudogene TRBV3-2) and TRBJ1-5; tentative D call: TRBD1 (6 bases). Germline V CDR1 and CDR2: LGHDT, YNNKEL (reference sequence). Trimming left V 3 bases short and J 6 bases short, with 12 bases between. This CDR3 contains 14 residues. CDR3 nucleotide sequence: TGTGCCAGCAGCCATTCAGGGGCGCCTCAGCCCCAGCATTTT. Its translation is CASSHSGAPQPQHF.

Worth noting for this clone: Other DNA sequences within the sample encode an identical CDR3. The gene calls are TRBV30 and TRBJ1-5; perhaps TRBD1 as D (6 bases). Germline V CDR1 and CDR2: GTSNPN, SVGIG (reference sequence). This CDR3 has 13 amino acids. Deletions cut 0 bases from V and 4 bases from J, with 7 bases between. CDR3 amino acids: CAWSVQGNQPQHF. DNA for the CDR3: TGTGCCTGGAGTGTTCAGGGGAATCAGCCCCAGCATTTT.

This chain's CDR3 is CASSLAYMGGYEQYF. CDR3 nucleotides: TGTGCCAGCAGCTTAGCGTACATGGGAGGCTACGAGCAGTACTTC. The chain has TRBV7-2 and TRBJ2-7; a possible D gene is TRBD2 (6 bases). The V and J ends lost 0 bases and 3 bases respectively, with 12 bases between them. Germline CDR1 is SGHTA and CDR2 is FQGNSA. CDR3 size: 15 residues.

CDR3 DNA: TGCAGCGTTGAAGAGGGGGCCACAATACTCAAGCAGTACTTC. Residues: CSVEEGATILKQYF. This chain links TRBV29-1 with TRBJ2-7; weak D call: TRBD1 (6 bases). V was pared by 0 bases and J by 8 bases, with 17 bases between. Germline V gene sequence: CDR1 SQVTM, CDR2 ANQGSEA. There are 14 residues in the CDR3.